This T cell receptor (beta chain) was observed in a study of blood T cells in healthy people across ages. A J-beta primer mix and a sample-barcoded 5' primer were used in a second PCR of about 7 to 12 cycles. TCRdb recomputed calls from the 5' RACE reads with MiXCR, one row per CDR3 protein. The table lists some 1,800,000 distinct CDR3 sequences, roughly two fifths of them singletons. V lost 3 bases, J lost 5 bases, and 11 bases lay in between. This CDR3 is 14 amino acids long. V gene TRBV12-3 or TRBV12-4 combines with J gene TRBJ2-1; D may be TRBD1 (5 bases). This clonotype was obtained from a human donor in good health. The sequencing sample was made of blood. The CDR3 nucleotides are TGTGCCAGCAGTTTTTGGCAGGGAAACAATGAGCAGTTCTTC. It is translated as CASSFWQGNNEQFF.